This T cell receptor (beta chain) stems from a study of regulatory T cells in long-lasting Graves disease. At least ten counts were recorded for this clonotype. Regarding time point: newly diagnosed GD, antithyroid drugs for less than 3 months. After RNA was extracted from PBMCs, the TCR library was made from it. Libraries of TCR beta came from iRepertoire HTBI primers plus Arm-PCR of CDR3 regions. TCRdb re-derived calls from the multiplex PCR reads in MiXCR, one entry per CDR3 protein. The sample yields roughly 500,000 distinct CDR3 sequences, approximately 12% seen once. The data were also submitted as part of a second study, on T cells in Graves' hyperthyroidism and ophthalmopathy.

Sequences were derived from peripheral blood mononuclear cells (PBMCs), sampled at new diagnosis, from a patient treated with antithyroid drugs. This TCR derives from a man aged 25 to 40 with Graves disease.

CDR3 DNA: TGTGCCATCAGTGCGCGGGGGGCCTACGAGCAGTACTTC. Translated, it gives CAISARGAYEQYF. The chain carries TRBV10-3 and TRBJ2-7, with 8 bases identical to TRBD2. V dropped 4 bases and J dropped 2; count of bases not matched to a gene: 1. In germline, CDR1 is ENHRY, CDR2 SYGVKD. The CDR3 has 13 amino acids.